This T cell receptor (beta chain) was documented in a study of early T cells in non-severe SARS-CoV-2 infection (dated by TCRdb to the early 2020s). Concerning the study at large: Because TCR sequencing was done on bulk RNA from unsorted whole blood, the alpha and beta chains could not be paired.

Preparation of the library involved 5' RACE. Sequencing was carried out with a NextSeq 500. Unique molecular identifiers were attached to individual cDNA molecules in the TCR library protocol so that sequencing error and PCR bias could be corrected. TCR alpha and beta chains were both sequenced, and the abundances of alpha and beta sequences in each sample were closely correlated with each other. Under the source paper's analysis protocol: V gene, J gene and CDR3 annotation of TCR sequences was performed with Decombinator V4. TCRs were defined as expanded if a significant change between any two time points was detected under a Poisson model with p below 0.0001. TCR abundances were normalised to the total number of TCRs sequenced per sample and were expressed as counts per million. TRAV1-2 paired with TRAJ12, TRAJ20 or TRAJ33 defined MAIT TCRs, while TRAV10 paired with TRAJ18 defined iNKT TCRs. VDJdb, accessed 1 November 2021, was searched for CMV, EBV and SARS-CoV-2 annotated TCRs, with TCRs annotated for multiple antigens excluded. The raw public reads went through TCRdb reprocessing: fastp at Q25, MiXCR clone calling, in-frame beta chains kept. When rows share a CDR3 protein, they turn into one entry using the most common DNA and genes. These V and J calls originate from TCRdb's pipeline instead of the authors' own analysis. The sample data list approximately 58,000 distinct CDR3 sequences, and roughly 6.5% of these were observed just once. The ten most abundant clones make up 3% to 4% of the sample.

This clonotype was counted ten times or more. No cognate antigen has been identified for it. No much larger clone exists at a distance of one base, and base qualities are not known. Summary of the overall study and its limitations: Matching against VDJdb was skewed toward anti-spike CD8 responses, likely underestimated virus-specific expansions, and missed private and CD4 specificities.

The study was a case-control design nested within a healthcare worker cohort in London, UK, with weekly nasopharyngeal swab PCR tests and blood sampling. Healthcare workers were recruited between 23 and 31 March 2020, during the week of the UK lockdown, and were followed weekly for up to about 16 weeks. Counted from cysteine to phenylalanine, this CDR3 has 14 amino acids. This entry keeps only the CDR3 DNA: 42 bases, framed from base 1. The junction carries 10 bases between V and J, which are trimmed by 2 bases and 5 bases respectively. The germline V gene encodes CDR1 MNHEY and CDR2 SVGAGI. Sequenced: whole blood. The receptor was isolated from an adult who was a healthcare worker with PCR-confirmed SARS-CoV-2 infection or an uninfected control (not recorded which). The chain is assembled from TRBV6-5 and TRBJ2-1, with no confidently assigned D gene. The CDR3 reads CASSYEADHNEQFF. In nucleotide form, the sequence is TGTGCCAGCAGTTACGAGGCAGACCACAATGAGCAGTTCTTC.